The 20 T cell receptor beta chains given below trace back to one sample, sequenced in a study of T-cell memory formation after mild COVID-19. Using its own MiXCR run on the 5' RACE reads, TCRdb lists one record per CDR3 protein. Of about 470,000 distinct CDR3 sequences listed, 15% to 20% are singletons. The sequencing sample was made of PBMCs or a T cell subset sorted from them (not recorded which). Every receptor here comes from an adult woman who had mild COVID-19 (a few samples of this study predate the infection). Cell type and time point are not known.

The table lists this clonotype with a few counts. The J gene is TRBJ2-3, the V gene TRBV6-2 or TRBV6-3; TRBD1 matches 9 bases. In germline, CDR1 is MNHEY, CDR2 SVGEGT. This CDR3 contains 16 residues. V dropped 5 bases and J dropped 4; count of bases not matched to a gene: 10. CDR3 residues: CASSDVAGQGADTQYF. The CDR3 nucleotides are TGTGCCAGCAGTGATGTCGCGGGACAGGGAGCAGATACGCAGTATTTT.

This clonotype was seen a few times. The J gene is TRBJ1-6, the V gene TRBV12-3 or TRBV12-4; 7 nucleotides agree with TRBD1. Germline trimming cut 5 bases from V and 9 bases from J; bases unmatched to any gene: 4. The CDR3 is 13 amino acids. CDR3 region: CASSPAGGSPLHF. In DNA form, the CDR3 reads TGTGCCAGCAGTCCAGCAGGGGGTTCACCCCTCCACTTT.

The chain employs TRBV9 and TRBJ2-1; the match to TRBD2 covers 11 bases. The ends lost 0 bases at V and 4 bases at J; junction bases unmatched: 3. CDR3 size: 16 residues. Germline lookup yields CDR1 SGDLS and CDR2 YYNGEE. CDR3 in DNA: TGTGCCAGCAGCGTAGATGGGACTAGCGGTTACAATGAGCAGTTCTTC. Translation gives CASSVDGTSGYNEQFF.

As regards this clonotype: One junction end disagrees with the germline gene, perhaps due to a read error. The gene calls are TRBV6-1 and TRBJ1-5, with D tentatively TRBD1 (5 bases). Germline CDR1 and CDR2: MNHNS and SASEGT. The CDR3 contains 16 residues. CDR3 sequence reads: CASGEGVGPLNQPQHF. The CDR3 DNA is TGTGCCAGCGGTGAAGGTGTGGGGCCCTTAAATCAGCCCCAGCATTTT.

This clonotype was detected a few times. The V gene is TRBV30, the J gene TRBJ2-7, with D tentatively TRBD1 (6 bases). Deletions cut 4 bases from V and 0 bases from J, with 13 bases between. The CDR3 has 14 residues. Germline CDR1 GTSNPN, CDR2 SVGIG (reference sequence). CDR3 protein: CAWTRGTPSYEQYF. For the CDR3, the DNA is TGTGCCTGGACAAGGGGGACCCCCTCCTACGAGCAGTACTTC.

The gene calls are TRBV19 and TRBJ1-6, with a tentative D call TRBD1 (6 bases). CDR1 and CDR2 from the germline V gene are LNHDA and SQIVND (reference sequence). V was trimmed by 3 bases and J by 7 bases, leaving 13 bases between them. This CDR3 contains 15 residues. The CDR3 loop reads CASSIGDISNSPLHF. Written as DNA, the CDR3 is TGTGCCAGTAGTATCGGGGACATAAGCAATTCACCCCTCCACTTT.

This clonotype was seen a few times. The chain couples TRBV27 to TRBJ2-5, with a tentative D call TRBD1 (6 bases). Germline V gene data show CDR1 as MNHEY and CDR2 as SMNVEV (reference sequence). With 0 bases removed from V and 5 bases from J, the gap between germline ends came to 10 bases. The CDR3 loop spans 14 amino acids. In nucleotides, the CDR3 is TGTGCCAGCAGTTTATCGATTCAGGGGGAGACCCAGTACTTC. This encodes CASSLSIQGETQYF.

J is TRBJ2-1 and V is TRBV9, with 7 bases identical to TRBD2. The J segment lost 9 bases and the V segment lost 4 bases, leaving 7 bases of the junction unmatched. CDR1 is SGDLS, CDR2 YYNGEE, per germline. CDR3 length: 13 amino acids. The CDR3 DNA is TGTGCCAGCAGCAGGGGCGGGGGTGGTGAGCAGTTCTTC. This codes for CASSRGGGGEQFF.

In this sample, this clonotype turned up a few times. The chain joins TRBV9 to TRBJ2-3, with 8 bases that match TRBD2. J gave up 5 bases and V 3 bases, and 8 bases lay outside the gene matches. The CDR3 length is 15 residues. Per the germline V gene, CDR1 is SGDLS and CDR2 is YYNGEE. Here the CDR3 reads CASSALGLVQDTQYF. The CDR3 DNA is TGTGCCAGCAGCGCCCTGGGACTAGTCCAAGATACGCAGTATTTT.

This clonotype came up many times. The rearrangement uses TRBV5-4 and TRBJ2-1; 16 bases map to TRBD2. J gave up 6 bases and V 4 bases, and 7 bases lay outside the gene matches. Germline CDR1 SGHNT, CDR2 YYREEE (reference sequence). The CDR3 covers 17 residues. CDR3 nucleotides: TGTGCCAGCAGCGGGACTAGCGGGGGGGCTGCGTTCAATGAGCAGTTCTTC. Its protein product is CASSGTSGGAAFNEQFF.

This sequence joins TRBV20-1 and TRBJ1-1; 7 bases are shared with TRBD1. The germline CDR1 and CDR2 sequences are DFQATT and SNEGSKA (reference sequence). The V and J ends lost 5 bases and 3 bases, in that order; junction bases with no gene match: 3. The CDR3 spans 12 residues. DNA for the CDR3: TGCAGTGCTCCCGACAGGGACACTGAAGCTTTCTTT. Translated, it gives CSAPDRDTEAFF.

Many counts were recorded for this clonotype. The chain links TRBV14 to TRBJ2-1; TRBD2 aligns across 8 bases. The CDR3 has 16 amino acids. Trimming cost V 0 bases and J 1 base; bases outside gene matches: 2. Germline CDR1 is SGHDN and CDR2 is FVKESK. CDR3 sequence (DNA): TGTGCCAGCAGCCAAGAGGCGGGGGGATCCTACAATGAGCAGTTCTTC. It translates to CASSQEAGGSYNEQFF.

This clonotype was counted between two and nine times. V is TRBV27 and J is TRBJ2-1; D not certain. This CDR3 has 16 amino acids. Germline CDR1 and CDR2: MNHEY and SMNVEV (reference sequence). Between the trimmed V and J ends, which lost 5 bases and 0 bases, there was a span of 14 bases. This chain's CDR3 is CASSPSYVSSYNEQFF. In DNA, the CDR3 is TGTGCCAGCAGTCCATCCTACGTTAGCTCCTACAATGAGCAGTTCTTC.

The gene calls are TRBV12-3 or TRBV12-4 and TRBJ1-2, with D possibly TRBD1 on 6 matching bases. This CDR3 has 14 residues. Trimming stripped 5 bases from V and 4 bases from J, with 14 bases between. As DNA, the CDR3 is TGTGCCAGCAGTCCGGACAGCTCTCTCTATGGCTACACCTTC. Amino acids: CASSPDSSLYGYTF.

This clonotype was counted only a few times. The V call is TRBV4-1, the J call TRBJ2-7; possible D gene TRBD2, 6 bases. V was trimmed by 4 bases and J by 7 bases, leaving 14 bases between them. The CDR3 totals 13 residues. Germline lookup yields CDR1 MGHRA and CDR2 YSYEKL. Here the CDR3 reads CASSRSGVGEQYF. The CDR3 DNA follows: TGCGCCAGCAGCCGATCGGGGGTGGGGGAGCAGTACTTC.

This clonotype was picked up a small number of times. The CDR3 bases are TGCGCCAGCAGAAAGGGGGGGTCCTACGAGCAGTACTTC. Its translation: CASRKGGSYEQYF. This chain uses TRBV5-1 with TRBJ2-7, with D maybe TRBD2 (7 bases). The CDR3 is 13 amino acids. CDR1 SGHRS and CDR2 YFSETQ come from the germline V gene. Trimming shortened V by 5 bases and J by 1 base, and 10 bases separated the two germline ends.

This clonotype has only a few counts. The chain uses TRBV18 and TRBJ1-4; D remains ambiguous. Germline CDR1 KGHSH, CDR2 LQKENI. V shed 4 bases and J shed 8 bases, with 14 bases lying between them. The CDR3 consists of 14 residues. The CDR3 loop is CASSREVRGEKLFF. CDR3 in DNA: TGTGCCAGCTCACGAGAAGTACGTGGAGAAAAACTGTTTTTT. Using reference TRBV18 and TRBJ1-4 for the parts outside the CDR3, the full variable domain is NAGVMQNPRHLVRRRGQEARLRCSPMKGHSHVYWYRQLPEEGLKFMVYLQKENIIDESGMPKERFSAEFPKEGPSILRIQQVVRGDSAAYFCASSREVRGEKLFFGSGTQLSVL.

The sample holds a few counts of this clonotype. V and J are TRBV6-5 and TRBJ1-4; D gene unclear. This CDR3 spans 19 amino acids. V was shortened by 4 bases and J by 3 bases, with 24 bases between the two germline ends. Germline CDR1 and CDR2: MNHEY and SVGAGI. This chain's CDR3 is CASSSLFRTGYHPNEKLFF. CDR3 in DNA: TGTGCCAGCAGTTCCCTTTTTAGGACGGGATACCATCCTAATGAAAAACTGTTTTTT.

The V call is TRBV4-3, the J call TRBJ2-3, with D perhaps TRBD1 (5 bases). V was trimmed by 8 bases and J by 5 bases, leaving 14 bases between them. Germline V lookup: CDR1 LGHNA, CDR2 YSLEER. The CDR3 spans 13 residues. CDR3 region: CASRPAGIDTQYF. Written as DNA, the CDR3 is TGCGCCAGCCGCCCTGCAGGGATAGATACGCAGTATTTT.

The sample holds a few counts of this clonotype. The rearrangement joins TRBV27 to TRBJ1-6; TRBD1 might be the D (5 bases). Per the germline V gene, CDR1 is MNHEY and CDR2 is SMNVEV (reference sequence). Between the trimmed V and J ends, which lost 5 bases and 7 bases, there was a span of 15 bases. The CDR3 is 15 amino acids. This chain's CDR3 is CASSPLGTVNSPLHF. The CDR3 DNA reads TGTGCCAGCAGTCCCTTGGGGACTGTGAATTCACCCCTCCACTTT.